A single sample is the source of the 8 T cell receptor beta chains below, sequenced in a study of T cells in Graves' hyperthyroidism and ophthalmopathy. From RNA transcripts, TCR beta CDR3 regions were amplified. The TCR CDR3 was amplified in a first-round RT-PCR using the HTBI primer set. One entry per CDR3 protein results from TCRdb running MiXCR on the multiplex PCR reads. The sample lists about 570,000 distinct CDR3 sequences; 14% were seen once. Sequences were obtained from blood. The receptors were sampled from a woman aged 35 to 49 with Graves' hyperthyroidism.

This clonotype occurred many times. The J gene is TRBJ2-1, the V gene TRBV5-1; 16 bases align to TRBD2. The germline V gene has CDR1 SGHRS and CDR2 YFSETQ. The CDR3 spans 17 residues. The J segment lost 7 bases and the V segment lost 2 bases, leaving 6 bases of the junction unmatched. CDR3 in amino acids: CASSFGTSGRARNEQFF. CDR3 nucleotide sequence: TGCGCCAGCAGCTTCGGGACTAGCGGGAGGGCCCGGAATGAGCAGTTCTTC.

This clonotype appeared once. At one boundary the junction diverges from the germline segment, which might be a read error. The rearrangement uses TRBV12-3 or TRBV12-4 and TRBJ1-3; 9 bases agree with TRBD1. This CDR3 comprises 15 residues. CDR3 sequence: CASSPTGGSGNTMYF. The DNA for the CDR3 is TGTGCCAGCAGCCCCACAGGGGGCAGTGGAAACACCATGTATTTT.

This clonotype has at least ten counts. The genes are TRBV12-3 or TRBV12-4 and TRBJ1-5, with 9 nucleotides matching TRBD1. The CDR3 loop spans 16 amino acids. V lost 5 bases and J lost 4; bases outside the gene matches: 9. CDR3 loop: CASSTSTGGANQPQHF. CDR3 in DNA: TGTGCCAGCAGTACCTCGACAGGGGGTGCAAATCAGCCCCAGCATTTT.

This clonotype showed up many times. This chain links TRBV5-5 with TRBJ2-1; possibly TRBD2 for D (5 bases). CDR3 size: 14 residues. The germline V gene encodes CDR1 SGHKS and CDR2 YYEKEE (reference sequence). Trimming cost V 7 bases and J 4 bases, with 15 bases left between them. The CDR3, as DNA: TGTGCCAGCTTCCGGGGAAACGATTACAATGAGCAGTTCTTC. Protein product: CASFRGNDYNEQFF.

This chain joins TRBV7-3 and TRBJ1-1; D not resolved. CDR1 is SGHTA and CDR2 is FQGTGA in the germline V gene. The CDR3 has 15 amino acids. V was clipped by 2 bases and J by 4 bases, with 14 bases between them. The CDR3 region is CASSLRSGTVTEAFF. The DNA for the CDR3 is TGTGCCAGCAGCTTACGATCCGGAACGGTCACTGAAGCTTTCTTT. The variable domain in full, completed from reference TRBV7-3 and TRBJ1-1, reads GAGVSQTPSNKVTEKGKYVELRCDPISGHTALYWYRQSLGQGPEFLIYFQGTGAADDSGLPNDRFFAVRPEGSVSTLKIQRTERGDSAVYLCASSLRSGTVTEAFFGQGTRLTVV.

This clonotype was observed a few times. The chain is built from TRBV25-1 and TRBJ2-5, with 9 bases identical to TRBD1. V was pared by 4 bases and J by 2 bases, with 5 bases of the junction left unmatched. The CDR3 length is 15 residues. Germline CDR1 and CDR2: MGHDK and SYGVNS. CDR3 sequence: CASSVTGGPQETQYF. The CDR3, as DNA: TGTGCCAGCAGTGTGACAGGGGGACCACAAGAGACCCAGTACTTC.

This clonotype was found many times. The genes are TRBV7-2 and TRBJ1-2; D gene ambiguous. This CDR3 is built from 15 residues. CDR1 SGHTA and CDR2 FQGNSA come from the germline V gene. V was trimmed by 4 bases and J by 5 bases, leaving 17 bases between them. The CDR3 loop is CASSSEGSQVYGYTF. The CDR3 DNA reads TGTGCCAGCAGCTCAGAAGGCAGTCAAGTTTATGGCTACACCTTC.

This clonotype was observed at least ten times. The chain joins TRBV3-1 to TRBJ2-1, with D unresolved. Germline CDR1 is LGHDT and CDR2 is YNNKEL (reference sequence). With 2 bases removed from V and 8 bases from J, the gap between germline ends came to 10 bases. This CDR3 is 13 amino acids long. DNA for the CDR3: TGTGCCAGCAGCCAATTAAGTTCATATGAGCAGTTCTTC. This encodes CASSQLSSYEQFF.